This is a list of T cell receptor beta chains from one sample in a study of T cell responses to AZD1222 COVID-19 vaccine. Generated by immunoSEQ multiplex PCR, the TCRdb table keeps only in-frame clones and is missing some. The table lists approximately 190,000 clones, 85% to 95% of them singletons. The material sequenced was peripheral blood, taken 28 days after the second dose of the MenACWY control vaccine. The receptor source for this set is an adult who received the MenACWY meningococcal vaccine as a control. The conserved cysteine and the conserved F or W are not part of the CDR3 here.

v_gene: TRBV6-2/TRBV6-3
j_gene: TRBJ2-3
CDR3aa: ASSRPGLRDTQY

v_gene: TRBV29-1
j_gene: TRBJ1-3
CDR3aa: SVAFSSGNTIY

v_gene: TRBV19
j_gene: TRBJ2-7
CDR3aa: ASSIVTASYEQY

v_gene: TRBV6-2/TRBV6-3
j_gene: TRBJ2-3
CDR3aa: ASSYNGLATDTQY

v_gene: TRBV19
j_gene: TRBJ2-7
CDR3aa: ASSIYGTGVYEQY

v_gene: TRBV28
j_gene: TRBJ2-5
CDR3aa: ASSWTSGNQETQY

v_gene: TRBV3-1/TRBV3-2
j_gene: TRBJ2-7
CDR3aa: ASSQDPTGGNEQY

v_gene: TRBV6-2/TRBV6-3
j_gene: TRBJ2-2
CDR3aa: ASSYQSGGPGELF

v_gene: TRBV7-3
j_gene: TRBJ2-2
CDR3aa: ASSSGVGTGELF

v_gene: TRBV27
j_gene: TRBJ1-2
CDR3aa: ASSLSAGLGGYT

v_gene: TRBV19
j_gene: TRBJ1-1
CDR3aa: ASSPGVGSGSTEAF

v_gene: TRBV5-1
j_gene: TRBJ2-2
CDR3aa: ASSFTTGGDTGELF

v_gene: TRBV7-3
j_gene: TRBJ2-2
CDR3aa: ASSKDLTTGELF

v_gene: TRBV5-1
j_gene: TRBJ2-7
CDR3aa: ASSPGDRIYEQY

v_gene: TRBV24-1
j_gene: TRBJ2-2
CDR3aa: ATETGGSTGELF

v_gene: TRBV19
j_gene: TRBJ1-5
CDR3aa: ASRMGSNQPQH

v_gene: TRBV3-1/TRBV3-2
j_gene: TRBJ2-7
CDR3aa: ASSRGLPYEQY

v_gene: TRBV5-1
j_gene: TRBJ2-5
CDR3aa: ASSSLGPSPETQY

v_gene: TRBV7-2
j_gene: TRBJ2-1
CDR3aa: ASSYKGLASYNEQF

v_gene: TRBV19
j_gene: TRBJ2-7
CDR3aa: ASSISTSYEQY

v_gene: TRBV7-3
j_gene: TRBJ2-7
CDR3aa: ASSYNIDGEQY

v_gene: TRBV20-1
j_gene: TRBJ1-5
CDR3aa: SASRGADSNQPQH

v_gene: TRBV4-1
j_gene: TRBJ1-4
CDR3aa: ASSLRTGGREKLF

v_gene: TRBV4-2
j_gene: TRBJ1-2
CDR3aa: ASSQAGRVPHQNYGYT

v_gene: TRBV4-2
j_gene: TRBJ1-5
CDR3aa: ASSPPGEGNQPQH

v_gene: TRBV27
j_gene: TRBJ2-2
CDR3aa: ASSSVVGTGELF

v_gene: TRBV5-5
j_gene: TRBJ2-3
CDR3aa: ASSPRGPDTQY

v_gene: TRBV3-1/TRBV3-2
j_gene: TRBJ2-7
CDR3aa: ASSQDKTGQGSSYEQY

v_gene: TRBV7-3
j_gene: TRBJ2-7
CDR3aa: ASSPSGGRSYEQY

v_gene: TRBV7-2
j_gene: TRBJ2-7
CDR3aa: ASSFGLPGGEQY

v_gene: TRBV12-3/TRBV12-4
j_gene: TRBJ1-2
CDR3aa: ATRPGRAYT

v_gene: TRBV29-1
j_gene: TRBJ1-1
CDR3aa: SVERGITEAF

v_gene: TRBV11-3
j_gene: TRBJ2-5
CDR3aa: ASSFQQGAQETQY

v_gene: TRBV9
j_gene: TRBJ1-1
CDR3aa: ASSAEGGGKAF

v_gene: TRBV2
j_gene: TRBJ2-7
CDR3aa: ASSGLGYEQY

v_gene: TRBV7-3
j_gene: TRBJ2-2
CDR3aa: ASSLRATNTGELF

v_gene: TRBV6-5
j_gene: TRBJ2-1
CDR3aa: ASSYLQFHRANEQF

v_gene: TRBV30
j_gene: TRBJ1-1
CDR3aa: AWSVRGARAF

v_gene: TRBV5-1
j_gene: TRBJ1-2
CDR3aa: ASSTGGVDYGYT

v_gene: TRBV19
j_gene: TRBJ1-2
CDR3aa: ASSIEKGPYGYGYT

v_gene: TRBV18
j_gene: TRBJ1-4
CDR3aa: ASAETDTNEKLF

v_gene: TRBV30
j_gene: TRBJ1-5
CDR3aa: AWSVARRGQPQH

v_gene: TRBV24-1
j_gene: TRBJ2-5
CDR3aa: ATSDGRTSGFQETQY

v_gene: TRBV7-3
j_gene: TRBJ2-3
CDR3aa: ASSLTGTQDTQY

v_gene: TRBV7-2
j_gene: TRBJ1-1
CDR3aa: ASSRDRGRAEAF

v_gene: TRBV6-4
j_gene: TRBJ2-2
CDR3aa: ASSALAGHTGELF

v_gene: TRBV7-9
j_gene: TRBJ2-3
CDR3aa: ASSLGAGGSGYTDTQY

v_gene: TRBV7-2
j_gene: TRBJ2-5
CDR3aa: ASSLVGLAGAPETQY

v_gene: TRBV12-3/TRBV12-4
j_gene: TRBJ2-3
CDR3aa: ASSTDTQY

v_gene: TRBV5-8
j_gene: TRBJ2-7
CDR3aa: ASSLTTSATSYEQY

v_gene: TRBV3-1/TRBV3-2
j_gene: TRBJ1-4
CDR3aa: ASRPGPQSEKLF

v_gene: TRBV7-2
j_gene: TRBJ2-3
CDR3aa: ASSPRIGTGGTDTQY

v_gene: TRBV30
j_gene: TRBJ1-1
CDR3aa: AWSPGTGGSI

v_gene: TRBV7-2
j_gene: TRBJ1-5
CDR3aa: ASSLDGQGNQPQH

v_gene: TRBV7-9
j_gene: TRBJ1-2
CDR3aa: ASSPDSFYGYT

v_gene: TRBV21-1
j_gene: TRBJ1-1
CDR3aa: ASTLSQGAEAF

v_gene: TRBV7-2
j_gene: TRBJ1-2
CDR3aa: ASSLGPVSNYGYT